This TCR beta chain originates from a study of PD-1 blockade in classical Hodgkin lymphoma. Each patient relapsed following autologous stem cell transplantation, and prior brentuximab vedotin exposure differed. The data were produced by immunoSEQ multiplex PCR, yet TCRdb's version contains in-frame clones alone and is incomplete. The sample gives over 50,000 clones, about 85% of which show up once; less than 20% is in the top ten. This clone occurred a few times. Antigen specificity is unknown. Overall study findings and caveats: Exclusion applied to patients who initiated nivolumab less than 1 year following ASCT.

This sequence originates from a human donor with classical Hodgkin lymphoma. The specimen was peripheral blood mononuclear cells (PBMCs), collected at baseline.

In nucleotides, the CDR3 is TGTGCCTGGAGGGTAATGGGGGTAGCAGGAAACACCATATATTTT. Protein: CAWRVMGVAGNTIYF. The rearrangement uses TRBV30 and TRBJ1-3; perhaps TRBD1 as D (5 bases). The CDR3 covers 15 residues. Per germline, CDR1 GTSNPN and CDR2 SVGIG (reference sequence). The V and J ends lost 3 bases and 4 bases respectively, with 16 bases between them.